These 7 T cell receptor beta chains were sequenced from one sample in a study of early T cells in non-severe SARS-CoV-2 infection. TCRdb reprocessed the 5' RACE reads with MiXCR, giving one entry per CDR3 protein. This table has 77,000 or so distinct CDR3 sequences, roughly 15% appearing once. The material sequenced was whole blood, taken at baseline. The receptors come from an adult who was a healthcare worker with PCR-confirmed SARS-CoV-2 infection or an uninfected control (not recorded which).

This clonotype came up a few times. This chain joins TRBV5-1 and TRBJ2-6; D is unclear. From germline, CDR1 is SGHRS and CDR2 YFSETQ. There are 15 residues in the CDR3. The V and J ends lost 4 bases and 4 bases respectively, with 12 bases between them. In nucleotides, the CDR3 is TGCGCCAGCAGCCACGAGGAGTCGGGGGCCAACGTCCTGACTTTC. Its protein is CASSHEESGANVLTF.

This clonotype was seen a handful of times. This sequence joins TRBV7-9 and TRBJ1-1; D gene unclear. Trimming cost V 4 bases and J 10 bases, with 10 bases left between them. This CDR3 is built from 11 residues. Germline assignment: CDR1 SEHNR and CDR2 FQNEAQ (reference sequence). CDR3 protein: CASSSSPRAFF. The CDR3 nucleotides read TGTGCCAGCAGCTCCTCGCCTCGAGCTTTCTTT.

The rearrangement joins TRBV20-1 to TRBJ2-5; the D gene could be TRBD1 or TRBD2 (5 bases each). CDR1 and CDR2 from the germline V gene are DFQATT and SNEGSKA (reference sequence). The CDR3 totals 14 residues. Trimming removed 0 bases at V and 2 bases at J, with 10 bases between. The CDR3 loop is CSAREGTGQETQYF. CDR3 nucleotides: TGCAGTGCTAGAGAAGGGACGGGACAAGAGACCCAGTACTTC.

This clonotype was seen repeatedly, ten times or more. The rearrangement joins TRBV12-3 or TRBV12-4 to TRBJ2-7; 8 nucleotides line up with TRBD1. With 6 bases clipped from V and 12 bases from J, the junction kept 13 bases outside the gene matches. The CDR3 sequence is 13 residues long. The CDR3 DNA sequence: TGTGCCAGCAGATCGACAGGGGCCTCTAGTCCGTACTTC. Protein: CASRSTGASSPYF.

The rearrangement joins TRBV28 to TRBJ2-1, with D possibly being TRBD2 (5 bases). Germline CDR1 reads MDHEN; CDR2 reads SYDVKM. CDR3 length: 15 amino acids. V lost 3 bases to trimming and J lost 0 bases, with 9 bases between them. CDR3 nucleotide sequence: TGTGCCAGCAGTTTCGCGGGCAGCTCCTACAATGAGCAGTTCTTC. It specifies CASSFAGSSYNEQFF.

This clonotype was seen at least ten times. This chain joins TRBV18 and TRBJ2-5, with no clear D. Germline CDR1 and CDR2: KGHSH and LQKENI. The CDR3 runs 12 residues. The V end lost 8 bases, the J end lost 0 bases, and 7 bases lay between the germline ends. The CDR3 here is CASSPYQETQYF. The CDR3 DNA sequence: TGTGCCAGCAGCCCGTACCAAGAGACCCAGTACTTC.

The V gene is TRBV28, the J gene TRBJ1-3; unclear D gene. The V and J ends lost 5 bases and 2 bases respectively, with 10 bases between them. The germline gives CDR1 MDHEN, CDR2 SYDVKM. The CDR3 length is 14 residues. As DNA, the CDR3 is TGTGCCAGCAGTCCTACGTACACTGGAAACACCATATATTTT. This translates into CASSPTYTGNTIYF.